Each of the 7 T cell receptor beta chains below was sequenced from the same sample in a study of blood T cell repertoires in COVID-19. The data were produced by immunoSEQ multiplex PCR, yet TCRdb's version contains in-frame clones alone and is incomplete. The data show about 210,000 clones, around 83% seen once. The sample comprised peripheral blood. The origin of the receptors is a woman aged 45-65 years with acute or convalescent COVID-19.

The rearrangement links TRBV11-2 to TRBJ1-5; weak D call: TRBD1 (6 bases). The germline V and J ends were trimmed by 5 bases and 0 bases, with 11 bases remaining between them. There are 15 residues in the CDR3. The germline V gene encodes CDR1 SGHAT and CDR2 FQNNGV. The CDR3 here is CASSPGTHSNQPQHF. The CDR3 nucleotides read TGTGCCAGCAGCCCCGGGACACATAGCAATCAGCCCCAGCATTTT. Complete variable domain (other parts from reference TRBV11-2 and TRBJ1-5): EAGVAQSPRYKIIEKRQSVAFWCNPISGHATLYWYQQILGQGPKLLIQFQNNGVVDDSQLPKDRFSAERLKGVDSTLKIQPAKLEDSAVYLCASSPGTHSNQPQHFGDGTRLSIL.

The chain recombines TRBV10-3 with TRBJ1-2; D gene ambiguous. CDR3 length equals 12 residues. Germline CDR1 is ENHRY and CDR2 is SYGVKD. The V end was cut by 7 bases, the J end by 8 bases, with 14 bases between. The CDR3 protein is CAITHGSGGYTF. The DNA for the CDR3 is TGTGCCATCACCCATGGGTCGGGAGGCTACACCTTC.

The J gene is TRBJ2-2, the V gene TRBV2, with TRBD1 identical over 7 bases. The CDR3 loop spans 14 amino acids. The junction had 6 bases not matched to a gene; V was cut back by 5 bases and J by 6 bases. The germline CDR1 and CDR2 sequences are SNHLY and FYNNEI. Here the CDR3 reads CASSRTGGSGELFF. The CDR3 DNA reads TGTGCCAGCAGTCGGACAGGCGGGTCCGGGGAGCTGTTTTTT.

The chain joins TRBV13 to TRBJ2-2; 9 bases align to TRBD2. J lost 6 bases, V lost 5 bases, and 10 bases had no gene match. Per germline, CDR1 PRHDT and CDR2 FYEKMQ (reference sequence). CDR3 size: 16 residues. The CDR3 DNA reads TGTGCCAGCAGCACGGATAGCGGGAGTCTTGCCGGGGAGCTGTTTTTT. This encodes CASSTDSGSLAGELFF.

The J gene is TRBJ2-7, the V gene TRBV2; D possibly corresponds to TRBD1 (6 bases). The CDR3 sequence is 14 residues long. The germline V and J ends were trimmed by 7 bases and 3 bases, with 16 bases remaining between them. Germline V gene data show CDR1 as SNHLY and CDR2 as FYNNEI. The DNA of the CDR3 is TGTGCCAGCACTTACAGGGTTGAAGGCTACGAGCAGTACTTC. Amino acid sequence: CASTYRVEGYEQYF.

The rearrangement joins TRBV28 to TRBJ2-7, with 9 nucleotides matching TRBD1. This CDR3 has 15 residues. The V gene end was trimmed by 4 bases and the J gene end by 2 bases; junction bases not matched to a gene: 6. Germline V gives CDR1 MDHEN, CDR2 SYDVKM. In nucleotides, the CDR3 is TGTGCCAGCAGTTCCACAGGGGGCGCGCCCTACGAGCAGTACTTC. Translation: CASSSTGGAPYEQYF.

The rearrangement uses TRBV30 and TRBJ2-5, with D perhaps TRBD2 (6 bases). V lost 0 bases and J 4 bases, leaving 12 bases between the germline ends. Germline values: CDR1 GTSNPN, CDR2 SVGIG (reference sequence). This CDR3 comprises 14 residues. CDR3 region: CAWSVLPGAETQYF. CDR3 DNA sequence: TGTGCCTGGAGTGTTCTGCCGGGAGCAGAGACCCAGTACTTC.